This T cell receptor beta chain was sequenced for a study of cytomegalovirus exposure and HLA in healthy donors. Study-wide results and caveats: Because they were indistinguishable, some V segments, including TRBV6-2 and TRBV6-3, were excluded. An Asian-associated ancestry cluster reportedly showed fewer N-insertions than the roughly 670-donor mean in a later analysis. Follow-up analysis later connected one missense variant in DCLRE1C with trimming of TCR beta V- and J-genes.

Nominally healthy donors provided the samples, though records likely missed some immune exposures. For this clone: Antigen unknown.

CDR3 length: 14 residues. Trimming cost V 4 bases and J 1 base; bases outside gene matches: 1. CDR1 is SGHRS, CDR2 YFSETQ, per germline. Amplification used 60 Vbeta primers and 13 Jbeta primers. Some clones are missing from TCRdb's copy, which holds only in-frame ones; the method was immunoSEQ multiplex PCR. This repertoire includes over 150,000 clones. V and J are TRBV5-1 and TRBJ1-1; TRBD1 aligns across 10 bases. The clonotype originates from a boy between 5 and 17 years old in good health and CMV-seronegative. Specimen: PBMCs. The CDR3 spells CASSRTGGNTEAFF. In nucleotides, the CDR3 is TGCGCCAGCAGCCGGACAGGGGGGAACACTGAAGCTTTCTTT.